The clone carrying this T cell receptor (beta chain) was observed a few times. Trimming shortened V by 5 bases and J by 7 bases, and 9 bases separated the two germline ends. The CDR3 contains 11 residues. Germline CDR1 and CDR2: SEHNR and FQNEAQ (reference sequence). TCR beta VDJ combinations and CDR3 sequences were profiled from genomic DNA. MiXCR, run by TCRdb on the reads, gives a single entry per CDR3 protein. The sample has 200,000 to 250,000 distinct CDR3 sequences; about 62% are singletons. CD8+CD57+ cell expansion had been shown by flow cytometry in patients chosen for sequencing. Severe acquired aplastic anemia affected all patients. The sample originates from a study of CD8+CD57+ T cells in acquired aplastic anemia. Across the whole study: Sorted CD4+ plus CD8+ cells gave DNA averaging about 3.2 ug.

The V and J genes are TRBV7-9 and TRBJ2-7; no reliable D call. Material for sequencing was sorted CD4+, CD8+, or CD8+CD57+ T cells (not recorded which) from PBMCs. This receptor was obtained from a human donor with aplastic anemia. CDR3 sequence (DNA): TGTGCCAGCAGCCGCGTTGGGGAGCAGTACTTC. This sequence encodes CASSRVGEQYF.